Below, 6 T cell receptor beta chains from the same sample are listed, as sequenced in a study of OX40 agonist ivuxolimab in advanced cancers. Library preparation was by the immunoSEQ multiplex PCR assay. In TCRdb, the immuneACCESS table is reduced to in-frame sequences with V and J assigned. These tables do not hold every clone; where another copy was compared, an unresolved V gene accounts for under half, and the others remain unexplained. In all, the sample holds 6,000 to 7,500 clones, and 84% of those were seen once. The top ten clones comprise about 25% of the sample. Sequences were derived from CD4+ or CD8+ T cells sorted from blood, sampled in a trial of the OX40 agonist ivuxolimab. All receptors come from an adult with an advanced solid tumor such as melanoma, head and neck, liver or kidney cancer.

This chain uses TRBV29-1 with TRBJ2-1; TRBD2 matches at 7 bases. Germline V CDR1 and CDR2: SQVTM, ANQGSEA. V trimming: 6 bases; J trimming: 8 bases; junction bases outside the gene matches: 7. The CDR3 covers 12 residues. Here the CDR3 reads CSVGGRGDEQFF. As DNA, the CDR3 is TGCAGCGTGGGGGGGAGAGGCGATGAGCAGTTCTTC.

The chain recombines TRBV29-1 with TRBJ2-3; the match to TRBD2 covers 10 bases. Losses at the gene ends were 2 bases for V and 1 base for J; bases not matched to a gene: 6. This CDR3 contains 16 residues. The V gene's germline CDR1 is SQVTM and CDR2 ANQGSEA. The CDR3 region is CSVETGSGRRTDTQYF. CDR3 coding DNA: TGCAGCGTTGAAACCGGTAGCGGGAGGCGCACAGATACGCAGTATTTT.

The CDR3 reads CASSISTGPGNTIYF. CDR3 nucleotide sequence: TGTGCCAGTAGTATCTCAACAGGCCCGGGAAACACCATATATTTT. The chain uses TRBV19 and TRBJ1-3; maybe TRBD1 (5 bases). There are 15 residues in the CDR3. V lost 3 bases and J 4 bases, leaving 13 bases between the germline ends. Germline V gene data show CDR1 as LNHDA and CDR2 as SQIVND (reference sequence).

This chain uses TRBV30 with TRBJ1-1, with D hard to call. The CDR3 contains 13 residues. Trimming stripped 2 bases from V and 0 bases from J, with 7 bases between. Per germline, CDR1 GTSNPN and CDR2 SVGIG (reference sequence). As DNA, the CDR3 is TGTGCCTGGAGTAATGGGTTGAACACTGAAGCTTTCTTT. It codes for CAWSNGLNTEAFF.

The chain employs TRBV9 and TRBJ2-7; D is unclear. Trimming took off 0 bases at V and 2 bases at J, with 9 bases between the two ends. Germline loops: CDR1 SGDLS, CDR2 YYNGEE. The CDR3 runs to 14 residues. CDR3: CASSVADNAYEQYF. In DNA form, the CDR3 reads TGTGCCAGCAGCGTAGCCGACAATGCCTACGAGCAGTACTTC. The variable domain in full, with the rest retrieved from reference TRBV9 and TRBJ2-7, is DSGVTQTPKHLITATGQRVTLRCSPRSGDLSVYWYQQSLDQGLQFLIQYYNGEERAKGNILERFSAQQFPDLHSELNLSSLELGDSALYFCASSVADNAYEQYFGPGTRLTVT.

In its sample, this clone ranks as medium-sized. This chain uses TRBV30 with TRBJ2-2; no firm D call. The CDR3 totals 12 residues. Trimming removed 2 bases at V and 5 bases at J, with 6 bases between. CDR1 is GTSNPN, CDR2 SVGIG, per germline (reference sequence). CDR3 in DNA: TGTGCCTGGAGTTCAAATACCGGGGAGCTGTTTTTT. It codes for CAWSSNTGELFF. The full variable domain, rest sourced from reference TRBV30 and TRBJ2-2, is SQTIHQWPATLVQPVGSPLSLECTVEGTSNPNLYWYRQAAGRGLQLLFYSVGIGQISSEVPQNLSASRPQDRQFILSSKKLLLSDSGFYLCAWSSNTGELFFGEGSRLTVL.